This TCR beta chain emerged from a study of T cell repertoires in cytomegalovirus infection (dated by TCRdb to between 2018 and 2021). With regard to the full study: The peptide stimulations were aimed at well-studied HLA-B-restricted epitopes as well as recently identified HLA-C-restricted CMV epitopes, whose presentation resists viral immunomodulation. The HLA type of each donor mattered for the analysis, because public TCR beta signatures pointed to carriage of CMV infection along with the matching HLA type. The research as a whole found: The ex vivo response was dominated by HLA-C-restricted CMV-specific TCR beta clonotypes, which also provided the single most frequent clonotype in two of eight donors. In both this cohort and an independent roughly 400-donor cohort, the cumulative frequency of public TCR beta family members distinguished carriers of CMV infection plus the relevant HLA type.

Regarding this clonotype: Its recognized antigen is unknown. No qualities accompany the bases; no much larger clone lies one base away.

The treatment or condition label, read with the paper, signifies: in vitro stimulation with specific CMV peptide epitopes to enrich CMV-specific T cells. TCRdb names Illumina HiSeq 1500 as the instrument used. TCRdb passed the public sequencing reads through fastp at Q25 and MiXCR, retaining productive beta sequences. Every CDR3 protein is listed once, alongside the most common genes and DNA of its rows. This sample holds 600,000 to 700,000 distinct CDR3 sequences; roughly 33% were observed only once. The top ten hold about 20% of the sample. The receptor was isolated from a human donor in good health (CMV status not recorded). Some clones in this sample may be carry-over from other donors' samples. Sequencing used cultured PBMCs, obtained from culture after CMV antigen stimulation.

The nucleotide sequence is given as TGCGCCAGCAGCCAAGGTCGTCAGAGCAATCAGCCCCAGCATTTT. Protein translation: CASSQGRQSNQPQHF. The V and J genes are TRBV4-1 and TRBJ1-5, with the D gene call left open. The germline V gene encodes CDR1 MGHRA and CDR2 YSYEKL. V loses 1 base, J loses 1 base, and the germline ends lie 8 bases apart. Reading from cysteine to phenylalanine, the CDR3 counts 15 amino acids. CDR3 DNA is the only sequence kept; it has 45 bases, read in frame from the first base.